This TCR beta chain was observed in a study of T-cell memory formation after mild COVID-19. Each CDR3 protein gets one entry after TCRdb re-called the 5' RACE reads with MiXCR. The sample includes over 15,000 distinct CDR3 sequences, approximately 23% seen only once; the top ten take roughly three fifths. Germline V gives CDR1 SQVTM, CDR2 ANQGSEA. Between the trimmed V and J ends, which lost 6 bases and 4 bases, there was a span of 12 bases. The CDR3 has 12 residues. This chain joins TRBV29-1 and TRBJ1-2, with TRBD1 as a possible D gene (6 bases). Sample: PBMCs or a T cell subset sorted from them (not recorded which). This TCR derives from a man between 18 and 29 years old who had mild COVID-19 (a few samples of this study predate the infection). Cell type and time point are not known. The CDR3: CSVPTGFYGYTF. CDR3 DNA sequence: TGCAGCGTCCCAACAGGGTTCTATGGCTACACCTTC.